Listed below are T cell receptor beta chains from one sample, sequenced in a study of blood T cell repertoires in COVID-19. The data were produced by immunoSEQ multiplex PCR, yet TCRdb's version contains in-frame clones alone and is incomplete. The sample lists about 380,000 clones; 87% were seen once. The specimen sequenced was PBMCs or T cells enriched from blood (not recorded which). These receptors all stem from a woman aged 30 to 39 who had recovered from COVID-19. Both conserved end residues are part of each CDR3. The D gene is left open where the match is weak. Size values are once, few and many counts, or a class for expanded clones, and some rows have none.

DNA: TGCGCCAGCTCTAATTCAGGGTATAGCAACAATGAGCAGTTCTTC
CDR3: CASSNSGYSNNEQFF
D: NA
V: TRBV5-1
J: TRBJ2-1
size: NA

DNA: TGTGCCAGCAGCCCTGGCAACCACTATGGCTACACCTTC
CDR3: CASSPGNHYGYTF
D: NA
V: TRBV11-2
J: TRBJ1-2
size: NA

DNA: TGTGCCAGAAGCCCCGGACGGACAAATGGCTACACCTTC
CDR3: CARSPGRTNGYTF
D: NA
V: TRBV7-5
J: TRBJ1-2
size: NA

DNA: TGTGCCAGCAGCTTAATGACTAGCGGGAGATATGAGCAGTTCTTC
CDR3: CASSLMTSGRYEQFF
D: TRBD2
V: TRBV7-2
J: TRBJ2-1
size: NA

DNA: TGCGCCAGCGCGACAGGGGGAAACAATCAGCCCCAGCATTTT
CDR3: CASATGGNNQPQHF
D: TRBD1
V: TRBV10-2
J: TRBJ1-5
size: NA

DNA: TGTGCCAGCAGTTTATCGCCGGGTTCCTTGCAAGAGACCCAGTACTTC
CDR3: CASSLSPGSLQETQYF
D: NA
V: TRBV27
J: TRBJ2-5
size: once

DNA: TGCGCCAGCAGCCCTCTCGGTGTGAGGGCGGGCACTGAAGCTTTCTTT
CDR3: CASSPLGVRAGTEAFF
D: NA
V: TRBV5-1
J: TRBJ1-1
size: once

DNA: TGTGCCAGCAGCAGAGGACAGGAAACCTACGAGCAGTACTTC
CDR3: CASSRGQETYEQYF
D: TRBD1
V: TRBV5-4
J: TRBJ2-7
size: NA

DNA: TGTGCCAGCAAGGTTAGCGGCAATGAGCAGTTCTTC
CDR3: CASKVSGNEQFF
D: NA
V: TRBV28
J: TRBJ2-1
size: NA

DNA: TGTGCCAGCAGTGATAGTGGCGAGCAGTACTTC
CDR3: CASSDSGEQYF
D: NA
V: TRBV6-1
J: TRBJ2-7
size: NA

DNA: TGTGCCAGCAGCCTCGGGACTAGCGAGGTGGTTGTCCGGTACTTC
CDR3: CASSLGTSEVVVRYF
D: TRBD2
V: TRBV3-1/TRBV3-2
J: TRBJ2-4
size: NA

DNA: TGCGCCAGCAGCTTGGGGGACAGCTCTGGAAACACCATATATTTT
CDR3: CASSLGDSSGNTIYF
D: TRBD1
V: TRBV5-1
J: TRBJ1-3
size: NA

DNA: TGTGCCAGCAGCCCGGAAGTAGGGGTCGGCTACACCTTC
CDR3: CASSPEVGVGYTF
D: NA
V: TRBV5-8
J: TRBJ1-2
size: NA

DNA: TGTGCCAGCAGACCTACAGGGGAAGGAACAGATACGCAGTATTTT
CDR3: CASRPTGEGTDTQYF
D: TRBD1
V: TRBV28
J: TRBJ2-3
size: NA

DNA: TGCAGCGCTGGGACTAGCGGGCTTAGCTCCTACAATGAGCAGTTCTTC
CDR3: CSAGTSGLSSYNEQFF
D: TRBD2
V: TRBV29-1
J: TRBJ2-1
size: NA

DNA: TGTGCCAGCAGCTTTAATACAGAGGGAAGCACTGAAGCTTTCTTT
CDR3: CASSFNTEGSTEAFF
D: NA
V: TRBV5-8
J: TRBJ1-1
size: NA

DNA: TGTGCCTGGAGTACAGAGTTGGGACTACGAGGCTACACCTTC
CDR3: CAWSTELGLRGYTF
D: NA
V: TRBV30
J: TRBJ1-2
size: NA

DNA: TGTGCCAGCAGTGAAGCTTTCCAGGGCAATGAGCAGTTCTTC
CDR3: CASSEAFQGNEQFF
D: NA
V: TRBV2
J: TRBJ2-1
size: NA

DNA: TGTGCCAGCAGCGCGGACAGGGAGAACACCATATATTTT
CDR3: CASSADRENTIYF
D: TRBD1
V: TRBV12-3/TRBV12-4
J: TRBJ1-3
size: once

DNA: TGTGCCAGCAGCCACCGCCCGAACATCAGGGAACTCGCAGATACGCAGTATTTT
CDR3: CASSHRPNIRELADTQYF
D: NA
V: TRBV3-1/TRBV3-2
J: TRBJ2-3
size: NA

DNA: TGTGCCAGCAGTTACCAGAGTATCGGGATCTACGAGCAGTACTTC
CDR3: CASSYQSIGIYEQYF
D: NA
V: TRBV28
J: TRBJ2-7
size: few

DNA: TGTGCCAGCAGCGGGGGGGATTTGGACACTGAAGCTTTCTTT
CDR3: CASSGGDLDTEAFF
D: NA
V: TRBV9
J: TRBJ1-1
size: NA

DNA: TGCGCCAGCAGCCAAGCGAGCCCCTATGGCTACACCTTC
CDR3: CASSQASPYGYTF
D: NA
V: TRBV4-1
J: TRBJ1-2
size: NA

DNA: TGCGCCAGCAGCTTCCGGGACAGCCAAGAGACCCAGTACTTC
CDR3: CASSFRDSQETQYF
D: TRBD1
V: TRBV5-1
J: TRBJ2-5
size: NA

DNA: TGTGCCAGCACCGGAGGGAACTATGGCTACACCTTC
CDR3: CASTGGNYGYTF
D: NA
V: TRBV6-5
J: TRBJ1-2
size: NA

DNA: TGTGCCAGCGGTACAGGTTTCCCCACAGGAAACACCATATATTTT
CDR3: CASGTGFPTGNTIYF
D: NA
V: TRBV28
J: TRBJ1-3
size: NA

DNA: TGCGCCAGCAGCTTGGCTCTCCTCCCCGGGGAGCTGTTTTTT
CDR3: CASSLALLPGELFF
D: NA
V: TRBV5-1
J: TRBJ2-2
size: NA

DNA: TGCGCCAGCAGCCCGGGACTAGCGGGGGAAGCGCAGTATTTT
CDR3: CASSPGLAGEAQYF
D: TRBD2
V: TRBV4-1
J: TRBJ2-3
size: NA

DNA: TGTGCTAGTGGTTTGTGGGAGGGGATGGCACCCCTCCACTTT
CDR3: CASGLWEGMAPLHF
D: NA
V: TRBV12-5
J: TRBJ1-6
size: NA

DNA: TGTGCCAGCAGCTCGGACAGCCACTATGGCTACACCTTC
CDR3: CASSSDSHYGYTF
D: NA
V: TRBV12-3/TRBV12-4
J: TRBJ1-2
size: NA

DNA: TGTGCCAGCAGATCGACGGGACAGGGGGCCCTGGGCTACACCTTC
CDR3: CASRSTGQGALGYTF
D: TRBD1
V: TRBV3-1/TRBV3-2
J: TRBJ1-2
size: NA

DNA: TGTGCCAGCAGCTTCGGGACAGGGGGCAATCAGCCCCAGCATTTT
CDR3: CASSFGTGGNQPQHF
D: TRBD1
V: TRBV11-2
J: TRBJ1-5
size: NA

DNA: TGTGCCAGCAGCTTCTCAGGGCTAGGTAGCACTGAAGCTTTCTTT
CDR3: CASSFSGLGSTEAFF
D: NA
V: TRBV7-2
J: TRBJ1-1
size: NA

DNA: TGTGCCAGCAGCCTACTCACCGGGGAGCTGTTTTTT
CDR3: CASSLLTGELFF
D: NA
V: TRBV7-2
J: TRBJ2-2
size: NA

DNA: TGTGCCAGCAGGGAACAGGGCTCTGAAGCTTTCTTT
CDR3: CASREQGSEAFF
D: NA
V: TRBV12-3/TRBV12-4
J: TRBJ1-1
size: few

DNA: TGTGCCAGCAGCCCAACAGGGATATCTGAGCAGTACTTC
CDR3: CASSPTGISEQYF
D: NA
V: TRBV9
J: TRBJ2-7
size: once

DNA: TGTGCCAGCAGTTCACCCGGGGATCAGCCCCAGCATTTT
CDR3: CASSSPGDQPQHF
D: NA
V: TRBV28
J: TRBJ1-5
size: once

DNA: TGTGCCAGCAGCTTAGAAAACAGGGGGGCTAATTCACCCCTCCACTTT
CDR3: CASSLENRGANSPLHF
D: TRBD1
V: TRBV7-9
J: TRBJ1-6
size: NA

DNA: TGCGCCAGCACCCTGAGCAATCAGCCCCAGCATTTT
CDR3: CASTLSNQPQHF
D: NA
V: TRBV10-1
J: TRBJ1-5
size: NA

DNA: TGTGCCAGCTCACCACGGGGACTAGCGGGAGGTATCAACGAGCAGTACTTC
CDR3: CASSPRGLAGGINEQYF
D: TRBD2
V: TRBV18
J: TRBJ2-7
size: NA

DNA: TGTGCCAGCAGCGCGTCCCCTTCGAGGGGAGGGGCTGAAGCTTTCTTT
CDR3: CASSASPSRGGAEAFF
D: NA
V: TRBV9
J: TRBJ1-1
size: NA

DNA: TGTGCCAGCTCACCTTCGATACAGGGGCTCTCGGGCACTGAAGCTTTCTTT
CDR3: CASSPSIQGLSGTEAFF
D: TRBD1
V: TRBV18
J: TRBJ1-1
size: NA

DNA: TGTGCCACCAAACACTACTACAATGAGCAGTTCTTC
CDR3: CATKHYYNEQFF
D: NA
V: TRBV25-1
J: TRBJ2-1
size: NA

DNA: TGTGCCAGCAGCTTATCGGCCGGGGATGAAGCTTTCTTT
CDR3: CASSLSAGDEAFF
D: NA
V: TRBV7-9
J: TRBJ1-1
size: NA

DNA: TGTGCCAGCAGCTTAGTCACAGCCCGCGAGCAGTTCTTC
CDR3: CASSLVTAREQFF
D: NA
V: TRBV11-2
J: TRBJ2-1
size: few

DNA: TGTGCCAGCAGTTTAGAGCGGGAAGGCCTCTCCTACGAGCAGTACTTC
CDR3: CASSLEREGLSYEQYF
D: TRBD2
V: TRBV28
J: TRBJ2-7
size: NA

DNA: TGTGCCAGCAGCGTAGCGAGTACCTCCTACAATGAGCAGTTCTTC
CDR3: CASSVASTSYNEQFF
D: NA
V: TRBV9
J: TRBJ2-1
size: NA

DNA: TGTGCCAGCAGTTTATATCGGGGGGCGAATCAGCCCCAGCATTTT
CDR3: CASSLYRGANQPQHF
D: NA
V: TRBV27
J: TRBJ1-5
size: NA

DNA: TGTGCCATCAGTGAGTCCCCAGGGGGCATAAGTAATTCACCCCTCCACTTT
CDR3: CAISESPGGISNSPLHF
D: TRBD1
V: TRBV10-3
J: TRBJ1-6
size: NA

DNA: TGTGCCAGCAGTTATTCCGGGGGGCAAAGAACCTACGAGCAGTACTTC
CDR3: CASSYSGGQRTYEQYF
D: NA
V: TRBV6-5
J: TRBJ2-7
size: NA

DNA: TGTGCCAGCAGCCTCACGCATGGAGGGGGGGGTTTCGGTCAGCCCCAGCATTTT
CDR3: CASSLTHGGGGFGQPQHF
D: NA
V: TRBV3-1/TRBV3-2
J: TRBJ1-5
size: NA